The 31 T cell receptor beta chains given below trace back to one sample, sequenced in a study of lymphopenia after photon versus proton radiotherapy (dated by TCRdb to between 2019 and 2020). Receptors were amplified or captured by the immunoSEQ multiplex PCR assay. Drawn from immuneACCESS, this table holds only the in-frame rearrangements with V and J called that TCRdb kept. Clones are partly lost; checked studies trace under half to an unresolved V gene and leave the rest unexplained. This sample holds over 50,000 clones; around 85% were observed only once. The ten largest account for about 2.3% of the sample. The sequenced sample was peripheral blood, obtained from a patient treated with photon-based radiotherapy. All receptors derive from a man aged 35 to 55 with gastric cancer.

This chain connects TRBV30 to TRBJ1-4; perhaps TRBD1 as D (6 bases). The CDR3 has 13 residues. Looked up from germline, CDR1 is GTSNPN and CDR2 is SVGIG (reference sequence). The V and J ends lost 7 bases and 6 bases respectively, with 15 bases between them. CDR3 DNA: TGTGCCTCGACAGGCCCGGCGGATGAAAAACTGTTTTTT. Amino acids: CASTGPADEKLFF.

This chain uses TRBV5-1 with TRBJ1-1, with TRBD1 matching over 7 bases. Germline lookup yields CDR1 SGHRS and CDR2 YFSETQ. Losses at the gene ends were 3 bases for V and 3 bases for J; bases not matched to a gene: 8. The CDR3 spans 15 residues. The chain's CDR3 is CASSSAQGGYTEAFF. Written as DNA, the CDR3 is TGCGCCAGCAGCTCAGCCCAGGGGGGATACACTGAAGCTTTCTTT.

The gene calls are TRBV7-6 and TRBJ2-7; D is possibly TRBD2 (5 bases). V dropped 1 base and J dropped 0 bases, with 10 bases sitting between them. The CDR3 length is 15 residues. Germline loops: CDR1 SGHVS, CDR2 FNYEAQ. In DNA form, the CDR3 reads TGTGCCAGCAGCTTAGATGAGGGATTCTCCTACGAGCAGTACTTC. This translates into CASSLDEGFSYEQYF.

J is TRBJ2-4 and V is TRBV6-5, with 7 bases fitting TRBD2. The germline CDR1 and CDR2 sequences are MNHEY and SVGAGI. The trim removed 4 bases at V and 0 bases at J, leaving 6 bases unmatched. CDR3 length equals 16 residues. Here the CDR3 DNA reads TGTGCCAGCAGTTCTGGACTAGACATAGCCAAAAACATTCAGTACTTC. Translating gives CASSSGLDIAKNIQYF.

The rearrangement uses TRBV7-6 and TRBJ1-6; no definite D call. The V gene's germline CDR1 is SGHVS and CDR2 FNYEAQ. CDR3 length: 12 residues. Trimming left V 0 bases short and J 9 bases short, with 3 bases between. The CDR3 nucleotides are TGTGCCAGCAGCTTAGCGGGTTCACCCCTCCACTTT. Residues: CASSLAGSPLHF.

This chain joins TRBV5-5 and TRBJ2-1; perhaps D is TRBD1 or TRBD2 (5 bases each). The CDR3 has 16 residues. Trimming took 8 bases from V and 0 from J, leaving 18 bases between them. CDR1 and CDR2 from the germline V gene are SGHKS and YYEKEE (reference sequence). The CDR3 region is CASWAGDGSSYNEQFF. CDR3 bases: TGTGCCAGTTGGGCCGGGGACGGCAGCTCCTACAATGAGCAGTTCTTC.

This clone was seen a few times. The chain carries TRBV7-9 and TRBJ2-1; D possibly uses TRBD1 or TRBD2 (5 bases each). Looked up from germline, CDR1 is SEHNR and CDR2 is FQNEAQ (reference sequence). V gave up 2 bases and J gave up 2 bases, with 13 bases separating them. The length of the CDR3 is 16 residues. CDR3 protein: CASSLSQGAPYNEQFF. CDR3 sequence (DNA): TGTGCCAGCAGCTTATCCCAGGGAGCCCCCTACAATGAGCAGTTCTTC.

The V call is TRBV10-3, the J call TRBJ1-1; 11 positions match TRBD1. Unmatched junction bases numbered 3, after V lost 2 bases and J lost 4 bases. Looked up from germline, CDR1 is ENHRY and CDR2 is SYGVKD. This CDR3 region has 15 residues. The CDR3, as DNA: TGTGCCATCAGTGAGGGACAGGGGGCGGTCACTGAAGCTTTCTTT. It codes for CAISEGQGAVTEAFF.

This rearrangement joins TRBV5-1 to TRBJ2-7; D possibly matches TRBD1 or TRBD2 (5 bases each). Trimming took 5 bases from V and 3 from J, leaving 15 bases between them. From germline, CDR1 is SGHRS and CDR2 YFSETQ. This CDR3 has 14 residues. In DNA form, the CDR3 reads TGCGCCAGCAGTCGAGACAGTGGGAGCTACGAGCAGTACTTC. This codes for CASSRDSGSYEQYF.

This sequence joins TRBV11-2 and TRBJ1-6; D uncertain. This CDR3 contains 15 residues. The V end lost 5 bases, the J end lost 6 bases, and 14 bases lay between the germline ends. CDR1 is SGHAT, CDR2 FQNNGV, per germline. CDR3 region: CASSPRAGVNSPLHF. In DNA form, the CDR3 reads TGTGCCAGCAGCCCACGGGCAGGAGTTAATTCACCCCTCCACTTT.

The chain joins TRBV7-2 to TRBJ1-4; D is possibly TRBD1 (5 bases). Deletions cut 4 bases from V and 5 bases from J, with 11 bases between. In germline, CDR1 is SGHTA, CDR2 FQGNSA. The CDR3 is 14 residues long. The CDR3 loop is CASSYPGANEKLFF. CDR3 DNA sequence: TGTGCCAGCAGCTATCCCGGGGCGAATGAAAAACTGTTTTTT.

This clone appeared once. This chain links TRBV7-3 with TRBJ2-2, with D possibly called TRBD1 or TRBD2 (5 bases each). V was pared by 4 bases and J by 6 bases, with 9 bases between. Germline assignment: CDR1 SGHTA and CDR2 FQGTGA. The CDR3 is made up of 13 amino acids. The CDR3 is CASSSEGPGELFF. Written as DNA, the CDR3 is TGTGCCAGCAGCTCCGAGGGGCCCGGGGAGCTGTTTTTT.

V gene TRBV6-6 combines with J gene TRBJ2-7; TRBD1 is a possible D gene (6 bases). The V and J ends lost 6 bases and 7 bases respectively, with 16 bases between them. The CDR3 loop spans 13 amino acids. Germline CDR1 MNHNY, CDR2 SVGAGI (reference sequence). The CDR3 nucleotides are TGTGCCAGCAGGGACAGAGCCTGGGGGGAGCAGTACTTC. Protein: CASRDRAWGEQYF.

The gene calls are TRBV7-2 and TRBJ2-7, with D perhaps TRBD1 (7 bases). Germline V lookup: CDR1 SGHTA, CDR2 FQGNSA. The V gene lost 2 bases and the J gene lost 6 bases, with 14 bases spanning the gap. This CDR3 comprises 14 residues. The CDR3 loop reads CASSLWSQGGEQYF. Here the CDR3 DNA reads TGTGCCAGCAGCTTATGGTCGCAGGGGGGCGAGCAGTACTTC.

In DNA, the CDR3 is TGCGCCAGCAGCCAAGATACGACGTTTACAGGTTGGAACTATGGCTACACCTTC. This sequence encodes CASSQDTTFTGWNYGYTF. The chain couples TRBV4-3 to TRBJ1-2, with a weak D call TRBD1 (5 bases). CDR1 is LGHNA and CDR2 is YSLEER in the germline V gene. The CDR3 runs to 18 residues. Between the trimmed V and J ends, which lost 0 bases and 2 bases, there was a span of 19 bases.

The rearrangement links TRBV7-9 to TRBJ2-6; no clear D gene. The V end was cut by 3 bases, the J end by 0 bases, with 6 bases between. The CDR3 contains 15 residues. Germline V gives CDR1 SEHNR, CDR2 FQNEAQ (reference sequence). This CDR3 reads CASSFRGSGANVLTF. The CDR3 nucleotides are TGTGCCAGCAGCTTTCGTGGCTCTGGGGCCAACGTCCTGACTTTC.

With regard to this clone: This CDR3 is also generated by other DNA sequences in the sample. The rearrangement links TRBV11-2 to TRBJ1-3, with D unclear. Looked up from germline, CDR1 is SGHAT and CDR2 is FQNNGV. Deletions cut 1 base from V and 4 bases from J, with 5 bases between. The CDR3 loop spans 13 amino acids. The CDR3 DNA follows: TGTGCCAGCAGCTTAGGGCAGGGAAACACCATATATTTT. The encoded protein is CASSLGQGNTIYF. The variable domain in full, with the rest retrieved from reference TRBV11-2 and TRBJ1-3, is EAGVAQSPRYKIIEKRQSVAFWCNPISGHATLYWYQQILGQGPKLLIQFQNNGVVDDSQLPKDRFSAERLKGVDSTLKIQPAKLEDSAVYLCASSLGQGNTIYFGEGSWLTVV.

The chain links TRBV7-2 to TRBJ2-3, with D possibly being TRBD1 (6 bases). With 3 bases removed from V and 0 bases from J, the gap between germline ends came to 10 bases. The CDR3 sequence is 15 residues long. Per the germline V gene, CDR1 is SGHTA and CDR2 is FQGNSA. CDR3: CASSLGQLSTDTQYF. CDR3 nucleotide sequence: TGTGCCAGCAGCTTGGGACAACTTAGCACAGATACGCAGTATTTT.

The chain couples TRBV30 to TRBJ1-2; no clear D gene. The CDR3 contains 16 residues. Germline CDR1 GTSNPN, CDR2 SVGIG (reference sequence). Between the trimmed V and J ends, which lost 3 bases and 3 bases, there was a span of 20 bases. The CDR3 protein is CAWRAKFKRGYYGYTF. The CDR3 DNA sequence: TGTGCCTGGAGAGCCAAATTTAAGCGGGGATACTATGGCTACACCTTC.

The rearrangement joins TRBV6-1 to TRBJ2-3; no clear D. Germline loops: CDR1 MNHNS, CDR2 SASEGT. This CDR3 spans 16 amino acids. Deletions cut 1 base from V and 4 bases from J, with 15 bases between. Written as DNA, the CDR3 is TGTGCCAGCAGTGAAGATTACAGTTCAACACCAGATACGCAGTATTTT. The encoded protein is CASSEDYSSTPDTQYF.

The V and J genes are TRBV27 and TRBJ1-1; no reliable D call. The germline gives CDR1 MNHEY, CDR2 SMNVEV (reference sequence). The CDR3 sequence is 13 residues long. V lost 2 bases, J lost 5 bases, and 9 bases lay in between. The CDR3 sequence: CASSLALRTEAFF. DNA for the CDR3: TGTGCCAGCAGTTTAGCCCTAAGGACTGAAGCTTTCTTT.

This clone was detected only a few times. This chain uses TRBV5-4 with TRBJ1-5, with D unclear. Per the germline V gene, CDR1 is SGHNT and CDR2 is YYREEE (reference sequence). Trimming stripped 4 bases from V and 0 bases from J, with 5 bases between. The CDR3 loop spans 13 amino acids. CDR3 amino acids: CASSTDSNQPQHF. CDR3 nucleotides: TGTGCCAGCAGCACTGATAGCAATCAGCCCCAGCATTTT.

This chain links TRBV10-1 with TRBJ1-3; 9 positions agree with TRBD1. CDR1 is WNHNN, CDR2 SYGVQD, per germline (reference sequence). The trim removed 0 bases at V and 0 bases at J, leaving 12 bases unmatched. The CDR3 totals 20 residues. CDR3 bases: TGCGCCAGCAGTGAGTCCCCCCTTCAATCGACAGGGGGCTCTGGAAACACCATATATTTT. Translation gives CASSESPLQSTGGSGNTIYF.

The chain recombines TRBV25-1 with TRBJ1-1; D is undetermined. The CDR3 spans 11 residues. Germline assignment: CDR1 MGHDK and CDR2 SYGVNS. The V end was cut by 7 bases, the J end by 0 bases, with 3 bases between. The CDR3 bases are TGTGCCAGCACCCTGAACACTGAAGCTTTCTTT. This translates into CASTLNTEAFF.

This clone was seen only once. This chain uses TRBV5-5 with TRBJ1-3; TRBD1 is a possible D gene (6 bases). V was pared by 0 bases and J by 2 bases, with 9 bases between. This CDR3 spans 15 amino acids. Germline CDR1 reads SGHKS; CDR2 reads YYEKEE (reference sequence). The chain's CDR3 is CASSLDRVPGNTIYF. The CDR3, as DNA: TGTGCCAGCAGCTTGGACAGGGTCCCTGGAAACACCATATATTTT.

The J gene is TRBJ2-7, the V gene TRBV14, with a possible D match to TRBD1 (5 bases). Germline V gives CDR1 SGHDN, CDR2 FVKESK. Trimming pared 3 bases from V and 3 bases from J, leaving 9 bases between. CDR3 size: 13 residues. The CDR3 DNA sequence: TGTGCCAGCAGCCACGGACATATCTACGAGCAGTACTTC. Its protein is CASSHGHIYEQYF. Together with reference TRBV14 and TRBJ2-7, the CDR3 gives the full variable domain: EAGVTQFPSHSVIEKGQTVTLRCDPISGHDNLYWYRRVMGKEIKFLLHFVKESKQDESGMPNNRFLAERTGGTYSTLKVQPAELEDSGVYFCASSHGHIYEQYFGPGTRLTVT.

The chain has TRBV19 and TRBJ1-5; TRBD1 is a possible D gene (5 bases). This CDR3 is built from 16 residues. CDR1 LNHDA and CDR2 SQIVND come from the germline V gene (reference sequence). Trimming cost V 5 bases and J 1 base, with 15 bases left between them. The CDR3: CASSPQGGASNQPQHF. CDR3 bases: TGTGCCAGTAGTCCCCAGGGAGGGGCGAGCAATCAGCCCCAGCATTTT. Full variable domain (remainder filled in from reference TRBV19 and TRBJ1-5): DGGITQSPKYLFRKEGQNVTLSCEQNLNHDAMYWYRQDPGQGLRLIYYSQIVNDFQKGDIAEGYSVSREKKESFPLTVTSAQKNPTAFYLCASSPQGGASNQPQHFGDGTRLSIL.

The chain employs TRBV5-1 and TRBJ2-5; no clear D. The J call may be faulty, since TRBJ2-7 better matches the DNA end. The germline CDR1 and CDR2 sequences are SGHRS and YFSETQ. The CDR3 is 13 residues long. In DNA, the CDR3 is TGCGCCAGCAGCTTGGCAGCGTCCTACGAGCAGTACTTC. This translates into CASSLAASYEQYF.

The rearrangement links TRBV6-5 to TRBJ1-6; a weak D match, TRBD1 (5 bases). The CDR3 consists of 14 residues. With 7 bases removed from V and 7 bases from J, the gap between germline ends came to 14 bases. Germline CDR1 MNHEY, CDR2 SVGAGI. CDR3: CASTTREGNSPLHF. The DNA for the CDR3 is TGTGCCAGCACTACGCGGGAGGGGAATTCACCCCTCCACTTT.

This clone was counted a single time. V gene TRBV7-3 combines with J gene TRBJ2-5, with 7 positions matching TRBD2. The CDR3 spans 14 residues. The V segment lost 4 bases and the J segment 2 bases; nucleotides outside the gene matches: 4. Germline-derived CDR1 and CDR2 are SGHTA and FQGTGA. The CDR3 DNA sequence: TGTGCCAGCAGCTCCGGGACTACACAAGAGACCCAGTACTTC. Protein: CASSSGTTQETQYF.

The CDR3 DNA reads TGTGCCAGCAGCTTAGTAGGCAGTAGTTATGGCTACACCTTC. Translation gives CASSLVGSSYGYTF. This chain links TRBV7-9 with TRBJ1-2, with unresolved D. Germline V CDR1 and CDR2: SEHNR, FQNEAQ (reference sequence). This CDR3 region has 14 residues. Trimming took off 1 base at V and 5 bases at J, with 11 bases between the two ends.